The rows below give T cell receptor beta chains drawn from one sample of a study of blood T cell repertoires in COVID-19. TCRdb keeps only in-frame clones here, not all; method: immunoSEQ multiplex PCR. The data contain under 350,000 clones, approximately 86% of them singletons. The source material was PBMCs or T cells enriched from blood (not recorded which). Receptors were obtained from a woman in her forties with acute COVID-19. The CDR3 runs from the conserved cysteine through the conserved F or W. Each record gives: CDR3 DNA, CDR3 protein, J gene, D gene, clone size, V gene. The D gene is left open where the match is weak. Only some rows state a clone size, as once, few, many or a class for expanded clones.

CDR3 DNA: TGTGCCAGCAGTTTGGACAGGGCCAATCAGCCCCAGCATTTT
CDR3 protein: CASSLDRANQPQHF
J gene: TRBJ1-5
D gene: TRBD1
clone size: .
V gene: TRBV28

CDR3 DNA: TGTGCCAGTAGCCCGGGACTGACGGGGGCTTTCTTT
CDR3 protein: CASSPGLTGAFF
J gene: TRBJ1-1
D gene: .
clone size: .
V gene: TRBV19

CDR3 DNA: TGTGCCAGCAGTCGAGGGAGGACAACCTCCTACAATGAGCAGTTCTTC
CDR3 protein: CASSRGRTTSYNEQFF
J gene: TRBJ2-1
D gene: .
clone size: .
V gene: TRBV6-6

CDR3 DNA: TGTGCCAGCAGCCAAGATCTCGGGTCACCCCTCCACTTT
CDR3 protein: CASSQDLGSPLHF
J gene: TRBJ1-6
D gene: .
clone size: .
V gene: TRBV3-1/TRBV3-2

CDR3 DNA: TGTGCCAGCAGTGAATACATGACAGATACGCAGTATTTT
CDR3 protein: CASSEYMTDTQYF
J gene: TRBJ2-3
D gene: .
clone size: .
V gene: TRBV2

CDR3 DNA: TGTGCCAGCAGGCCGGACAGGGGCCAAGCTTTCTTT
CDR3 protein: CASRPDRGQAFF
J gene: TRBJ1-1
D gene: TRBD1
clone size: .
V gene: TRBV6-5

CDR3 DNA: TGTGCCAGTAGTAACGGGCCGGGGGGGGAGGAGCAGTACTTC
CDR3 protein: CASSNGPGGEEQYF
J gene: TRBJ2-7
D gene: TRBD2
clone size: .
V gene: TRBV19

CDR3 DNA: TGTGCCAGCATTCTAGGCGGAAGGTCAGATACGCAGTATTTT
CDR3 protein: CASILGGRSDTQYF
J gene: TRBJ2-3
D gene: .
clone size: .
V gene: TRBV11-2

CDR3 DNA: TGTGCCAGCAGTTGGGGTGGACAGTATGGCGAGCAGTACTTC
CDR3 protein: CASSWGGQYGEQYF
J gene: TRBJ2-7
D gene: .
clone size: .
V gene: TRBV5-4

CDR3 DNA: TGCAGCGTTGAAGGGCCGCCACAGGGAACTTCGGGAAACACCATATATTTT
CDR3 protein: CSVEGPPQGTSGNTIYF
J gene: TRBJ1-3
D gene: .
clone size: .
V gene: TRBV29-1

CDR3 DNA: TGTGCCACCAGCGCCGGGACTAGCGGAAACAATGAGCAGTTCTTC
CDR3 protein: CATSAGTSGNNEQFF
J gene: TRBJ2-1
D gene: TRBD2
clone size: .
V gene: TRBV15

CDR3 DNA: TGTGCCAGCAGTCCTATGCGGGGAGGAGAGACCCAGTACTTC
CDR3 protein: CASSPMRGGETQYF
J gene: TRBJ2-5
D gene: .
clone size: once
V gene: TRBV27

CDR3 DNA: TGTGCCAGCAGCTTGGATCTTCCCGGGGAGCTGTTTTTT
CDR3 protein: CASSLDLPGELFF
J gene: TRBJ2-2
D gene: .
clone size: .
V gene: TRBV5-4

CDR3 DNA: TGTGCCAGCAGCCAAAATGCAGGGAACACCGGGGAGCTGTTTTTT
CDR3 protein: CASSQNAGNTGELFF
J gene: TRBJ2-2
D gene: .
clone size: .
V gene: TRBV4-2

CDR3 DNA: TGTGCCACCAGCAGAGTTTTAGCGGGGGTTTCTTTTGGCACAGATACGCAGTATTTT
CDR3 protein: CATSRVLAGVSFGTDTQYF
J gene: TRBJ2-3
D gene: TRBD2
clone size: once
V gene: TRBV15

CDR3 DNA: TGCGCCAGCAGCTTGGCAGGACAGAACCAAGAGACCCAGTACTTC
CDR3 protein: CASSLAGQNQETQYF
J gene: TRBJ2-5
D gene: .
clone size: .
V gene: TRBV5-1

CDR3 DNA: TGTGCCACCAGTGATCCCAGGGGACGCGATGAACGGAGCGGGGAGCTGTTTTTT
CDR3 protein: CATSDPRGRDERSGELFF
J gene: TRBJ2-2
D gene: .
clone size: .
V gene: TRBV24-1

CDR3 DNA: TGTGCCAGCAGTGTTGGGACAGATTATAGCAATCAGCCCCAGCATTTT
CDR3 protein: CASSVGTDYSNQPQHF
J gene: TRBJ1-5
D gene: TRBD1
clone size: .
V gene: TRBV2